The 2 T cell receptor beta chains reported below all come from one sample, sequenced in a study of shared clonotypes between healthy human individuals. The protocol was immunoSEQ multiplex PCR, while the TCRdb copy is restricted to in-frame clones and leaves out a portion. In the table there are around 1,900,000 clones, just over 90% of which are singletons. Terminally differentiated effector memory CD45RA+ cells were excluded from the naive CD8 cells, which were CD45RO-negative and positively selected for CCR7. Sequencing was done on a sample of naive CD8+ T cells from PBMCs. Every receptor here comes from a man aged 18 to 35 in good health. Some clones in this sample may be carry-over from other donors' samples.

For the CDR3, the DNA is TGTGCCAGCACCCCGACTAGTAATGAGCAGTTCTTC. Translating gives CASTPTSNEQFF. The genes are TRBV2 and TRBJ2-1; D is perhaps TRBD2 (6 bases). CDR1 is SNHLY, CDR2 FYNNEI, per germline. Deletions cut 7 bases from V and 7 bases from J, with 11 bases between. This CDR3 is built from 12 residues. The full variable domain, in which reference TRBV2 and TRBJ2-1 provide the parts outside the CDR3, is EPEVTQTPSHQVTQMGQEVILRCVPISNHLYFYWYRQILGQKVEFLVSFYNNEISEKSEIFDDQFSVERPDGSNFTLKIRSTKLEDSAMYFCASTPTSNEQFFGPGTRLTVL.

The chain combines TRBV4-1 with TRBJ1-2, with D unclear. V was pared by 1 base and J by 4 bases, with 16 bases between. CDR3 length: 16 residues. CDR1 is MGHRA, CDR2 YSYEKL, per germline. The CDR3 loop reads CASSQVPSPGPYGYTF. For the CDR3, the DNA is TGCGCCAGCAGCCAAGTCCCCTCGCCAGGACCCTATGGCTACACCTTC.